Following are 30 T cell receptor beta chains from one sample sequenced in a study of cytomegalovirus exposure and HLA in healthy donors. Primers included in the PCR were 60 Vbeta and 13 Jbeta primers. Profiling relied on immunoSEQ multiplex PCR, and the TCRdb table lists in-frame clones only, not all of them. The sample has 65,000 to 85,000 clones, roughly two thirds seen once. Input material: PBMCs. Receptors originate from a man aged 55 to 70 in good health and CMV-seropositive.

The chain links TRBV11-3 to TRBJ1-4; D gene ambiguous. Germline CDR1 reads SGHNT; CDR2 reads YENEEA. V was pared by 4 bases and J by 7 bases, with 10 bases between. This CDR3 is built from 13 residues. CDR3 DNA: TGTGCCAGCAGCTCAGGTCTCGGTGAAAAACTGTTTTTT. Translated, it gives CASSSGLGEKLFF.

The CDR3: CASRILALNTGELFF. The CDR3 nucleotides are TGTGCCAGTAGAATACTAGCCCTCAACACCGGGGAGCTGTTTTTT. V is TRBV19 and J is TRBJ2-2, with D possibly TRBD2 on 6 matching bases. CDR1 is LNHDA and CDR2 is SQIVND in the germline V gene (reference sequence). The CDR3 spans 15 residues. V lost 6 bases and J lost 2, with 13 bases in between.

The J gene is TRBJ2-3, the V gene TRBV6-6; the match to TRBD2 covers 9 bases. The CDR3 contains 16 residues. Germline CDR1 is MNHNY and CDR2 is SVGAGI (reference sequence). V lost 0 bases and J lost 2; bases outside the gene matches: 3. CDR3 nucleotide sequence: TGTGCCAGCAGTTACTCAATAGCGGGGGCCACAGATACGCAGTATTTT. It is translated as CASSYSIAGATDTQYF.

The rearrangement uses TRBV7-6 and TRBJ2-3, with a tentative D call TRBD2 (6 bases). Germline V CDR1 and CDR2: SGHVS, FNYEAQ. V lost 1 base, J lost 0 bases, and 8 bases lay in between. This CDR3 has 15 residues. CDR3 sequence (DNA): TGTGCCAGCAGCTTAGAGCGGGTTAGCACAGATACGCAGTATTTT. Encoded protein: CASSLERVSTDTQYF.

This chain uses TRBV11-3 with TRBJ2-3, with 7 bases fitting TRBD2. Germline V CDR1 and CDR2: SGHNT, YENEEA. The junction had 2 bases not matched to a gene; V was cut back by 3 bases and J by 8 bases. CDR3 length: 12 residues. The CDR3, as DNA: TGTGCCAGCAGCTTGGGCGGGGGTACGCAGTATTTT. Translating it yields CASSLGGGTQYF.

J is TRBJ2-7 and V is TRBV6-5; a possible D gene is TRBD2 (5 bases). The germline V gene encodes CDR1 MNHEY and CDR2 SVGAGI. Trimming pared 3 bases from V and 5 bases from J, leaving 8 bases between. The length of the CDR3 is 12 residues. CDR3 region: CASSYRGDEQYF. As DNA, the CDR3 is TGTGCCAGCAGTTATCGGGGAGACGAGCAGTACTTC.

This rearrangement joins TRBV29-1 to TRBJ1-1; D not certain. Germline CDR1 SQVTM, CDR2 ANQGSEA. V was shortened by 4 bases and J by 2 bases, with 5 bases between the two germline ends. The CDR3 runs to 11 residues. The CDR3: CSVGVNTEAFF. The CDR3 bases are TGCAGCGTTGGAGTAAACACTGAAGCTTTCTTT.

The chain employs TRBV15 and TRBJ1-3, with a weak D call TRBD1 (5 bases). The CDR3 sequence is 13 residues long. CDR1 and CDR2 (germline): LNHNV, YYDKDF (reference sequence). V shed 8 bases and J shed 0 bases, with 8 bases lying between them. The CDR3 coding sequence is TGTGCCACCTCGGACATCTCTGGAAACACCATATATTTT. It is translated as CATSDISGNTIYF.

The chain links TRBV28 to TRBJ2-5; TRBD1 matches at 7 bases. The junction had 5 bases not matched to a gene; V was cut back by 4 bases and J by 3 bases. CDR3 length: 14 amino acids. Per germline, CDR1 MDHEN and CDR2 SYDVKM. CDR3 bases: TGTGCCAGCAGTTCCGGGACAGTTAAAGAGACCCAGTACTTC. It translates to CASSSGTVKETQYF.

This clone was detected only a few times. The sample holds other DNA sequences that translate to the same CDR3. Written as DNA, the CDR3 is TGTGCCAGCAGCCCACCAGGGGGGTATGAGCAGTACTTC. Translated, it gives CASSPPGGYEQYF. The chain is built from TRBV9 and TRBJ2-7; D possibly corresponds to TRBD1 (7 bases). V gave up 4 bases and J gave up 7 bases, with 15 bases separating them. This CDR3 has 13 amino acids. Germline values: CDR1 SGDLS, CDR2 YYNGEE.

The rearrangement uses TRBV5-5 and TRBJ2-3; 8 nucleotides line up with TRBD2. The CDR3 loop spans 14 amino acids. Germline V gives CDR1 SGHKS, CDR2 YYEKEE (reference sequence). V was clipped by 1 base and J by 4 bases; unmatched bases: 2. CDR3 sequence: CASSLSGGADTQYF. The DNA of the CDR3 is TGTGCCAGCAGCTTGAGCGGGGGTGCAGATACGCAGTATTTT.

The chain carries TRBV27 and TRBJ2-1; D uncertain. Germline CDR1 is MNHEY and CDR2 is SMNVEV (reference sequence). The V end lost 3 bases, the J end lost 5 bases, and 8 bases lay between the germline ends. This CDR3 comprises 13 residues. As DNA, the CDR3 is TGTGCCAGCAGTTTTATGGCCGACAATGAGCAGTTCTTC. It codes for CASSFMADNEQFF.

This chain links TRBV5-1 with TRBJ2-1, with D tentatively TRBD2 (5 bases). Trimming cost V 3 bases and J 5 bases, with 15 bases left between them. The CDR3 is made up of 15 amino acids. The germline V gene encodes CDR1 SGHRS and CDR2 YFSETQ. CDR3 amino acids: CASSSGTDSNNEQFF. CDR3 bases: TGCGCCAGCAGCTCAGGTACGGACTCTAACAATGAGCAGTTCTTC.

The V and J genes are TRBV7-9 and TRBJ1-2; no firm D call. The V gene lost 1 base and the J gene lost 6 bases, with 9 bases spanning the gap. Germline V CDR1 and CDR2: SEHNR, FQNEAQ (reference sequence). This CDR3 has 13 amino acids. CDR3 in DNA: TGTGCCAGCAGCTTAGATCCCGGGGATGGCTACACCTTC. It encodes CASSLDPGDGYTF.

The genes are TRBV30 and TRBJ1-4, with D perhaps matching TRBD1 (5 bases). CDR3 size: 16 residues. V lost 2 bases and J 7 bases, leaving 20 bases between the germline ends. Looked up from germline, CDR1 is GTSNPN and CDR2 is SVGIG (reference sequence). The CDR3, as DNA: TGTGCCTGGAGTAACGCCCTTTCGGGGGAAGGTGAAAAACTGTTTTTT. Encoded protein: CAWSNALSGEGEKLFF. Using reference TRBV30 and TRBJ1-4 for the parts outside the CDR3, the full variable domain is SQTIHQWPATLVQPVGSPLSLECTVEGTSNPNLYWYRQAAGRGLQLLFYSVGIGQISSEVPQNLSASRPQDRQFILSSKKLLLSDSGFYLCAWSNALSGEGEKLFFGSGTQLSVL.

The rearrangement links TRBV5-1 to TRBJ2-1; 7 positions match TRBD1. The CDR3 has 16 residues. CDR1 and CDR2 (germline): SGHRS, YFSETQ. V dropped 3 bases and J dropped 1; count of bases not matched to a gene: 7. CDR3 sequence: CASSSGGASSYNEQFF. The CDR3 coding sequence is TGCGCCAGCAGCTCAGGGGGAGCGTCGTCCTACAATGAGCAGTTCTTC.

This chain joins TRBV7-2 and TRBJ2-2; D gene unclear. V was cut by 2 bases and J by 1 base, with 2 bases left in between. The germline V gene encodes CDR1 SGHTA and CDR2 FQGNSA. This CDR3 spans 13 amino acids. The CDR3 here is CASSLRNTGELFF. CDR3 DNA sequence: TGTGCCAGCAGCTTACGGAACACCGGGGAGCTGTTTTTT.

This clone was counted a few times. This sequence joins TRBV7-9 and TRBJ2-7, with 8 bases aligning to TRBD1. V shed 6 bases and J 3 bases; nucleotides not matched to a gene: 10. This CDR3 spans 15 amino acids. Germline loops: CDR1 SEHNR, CDR2 FQNEAQ (reference sequence). The CDR3 DNA sequence: TGTGCCAGCAGACCTGACAGGGGCCTAGACTACGAGCAGTACTTC. Its protein is CASRPDRGLDYEQYF.

In this sample, this clone turned up a few times. CDR3 in DNA: TGTGCCAGCAGTTCCCTCGCACAGGGTGATCAGCCCCAGCATTTT. Residues: CASSSLAQGDQPQHF. This chain links TRBV27 with TRBJ1-5, with D possibly TRBD1 on 6 matching bases. Germline values: CDR1 MNHEY, CDR2 SMNVEV (reference sequence). The CDR3 covers 15 residues. Between the trimmed V and J ends, which lost 4 bases and 5 bases, there was a span of 15 bases.

The chain uses TRBV19 and TRBJ1-3, with unresolved D. V was pared by 4 bases and J by 4 bases, with 11 bases between. The germline V gene encodes CDR1 LNHDA and CDR2 SQIVND (reference sequence). The CDR3 is 14 amino acids. The CDR3 loop is CASSTGAGGNTIYF. Here the CDR3 DNA reads TGTGCCAGTAGTACGGGAGCAGGAGGAAACACCATATATTTT.

The chain uses TRBV27 and TRBJ2-7; TRBD1 matches 7 bases. V lost 6 bases and J lost 3; bases outside the gene matches: 8. CDR1 MNHEY and CDR2 SMNVEV come from the germline V gene (reference sequence). The CDR3 runs 14 residues. In nucleotides, the CDR3 is TGTGCCAGCAGACAGAACCGGGACAGCTACGAGCAGTACTTC. Protein: CASRQNRDSYEQYF.

The table lists this clone with a few counts. The chain uses TRBV29-1 and TRBJ1-1, with D tentatively TRBD1 (5 bases). Germline values: CDR1 SQVTM, CDR2 ANQGSEA. CDR3 length: 15 residues. Trimming pared 4 bases from V and 0 bases from J, leaving 15 bases between. The CDR3 protein is CSVVRGGQLNTEAFF. CDR3 coding DNA: TGCAGCGTTGTACGGGGGGGTCAGTTGAACACTGAAGCTTTCTTT. The variable domain in full, completed from reference TRBV29-1 and TRBJ1-1, reads SAVISQKPSRDICQRGTSLTIQCQVDSQVTMMFWYRQQPGQSLTLIATANQGSEATYESGFVIDKFPISRPNLTFSTLTVSNMSPEDSSIYLCSVVRGGQLNTEAFFGQGTRLTVV.

The rearrangement joins TRBV29-1 to TRBJ2-3; D may be TRBD1 (6 bases). CDR1 and CDR2 from the germline V gene are SQVTM and ANQGSEA. The CDR3 is 14 amino acids. Trimming removed 4 bases at V and 0 bases at J, with 11 bases between. In nucleotides, the CDR3 is TGCAGCGTTGGGACAGACGCTAGCACAGATACGCAGTATTTT. Translation gives CSVGTDASTDTQYF.

This clone came up a few times. V gene TRBV10-1 combines with J gene TRBJ1-3; D may be TRBD1 (5 bases). V lost 3 bases and J lost 4, with 10 bases in between. The length of the CDR3 is 14 residues. Germline V CDR1 and CDR2: WNHNN, SYGVQD (reference sequence). CDR3 coding DNA: TGCGCCAGCAGTGAACAGGCAGAAGGAAACACCATATATTTT. It is translated as CASSEQAEGNTIYF.

This clone appeared a few times. The chain joins TRBV4-1 to TRBJ1-5; 9 bases line up with TRBD1. The CDR3 runs to 17 residues. V was pared by 3 bases and J by 4 bases, with 10 bases of the junction left unmatched. Germline V CDR1 and CDR2: MGHRA, YSYEKL. The CDR3 coding sequence is TGCGCCAGCAGCCAGCCGGATTCGGGACAGGGAAATCAGCCCCAGCATTTT. Its translation is CASSQPDSGQGNQPQHF.

The CDR3 region has the DNA TGCGCCAGCAGCCAAGAGGCACAGGGGGCTACGGATGAGCAGTACTTC. It translates to CASSQEAQGATDEQYF. The rearrangement links TRBV4-1 to TRBJ2-5; 9 positions agree with TRBD1. The germline V gene encodes CDR1 MGHRA and CDR2 YSYEKL. Trimming cost V 0 bases and J 11 bases; bases outside gene matches: 13. The CDR3 has 16 amino acids.

This clone showed up just once. The gene calls are TRBV19 and TRBJ1-5; D is perhaps TRBD1 (5 bases). Germline V gives CDR1 LNHDA, CDR2 SQIVND (reference sequence). The CDR3 has 14 residues. Trimming removed 3 bases from V and 6 bases from J, with 12 bases in between. CDR3 protein: CASSIDSPRQPQHF. CDR3 DNA sequence: TGTGCCAGTAGTATCGACAGCCCCCGTCAGCCCCAGCATTTT.

The chain has TRBV27 and TRBJ2-1, with D tentatively TRBD2 (7 bases). V was pared by 2 bases and J by 8 bases, with 16 bases between. The CDR3 is 15 amino acids. Per germline, CDR1 MNHEY and CDR2 SMNVEV (reference sequence). The CDR3 coding sequence is TGTGCCAGCAGTTTAGGGGGCGGGAGTCTCTATGAGCAGTTCTTC. Translating it yields CASSLGGGSLYEQFF.

The V and J genes are TRBV10-3 and TRBJ2-5; 12 bases are a match to TRBD1. In germline, CDR1 is ENHRY, CDR2 SYGVKD. CDR3 length: 17 residues. The trim removed 2 bases at V and 4 bases at J, leaving 8 bases unmatched. CDR3 amino acids: CAISEPGTGGIVETQYF. DNA for the CDR3: TGTGCCATCAGTGAGCCCGGGACAGGGGGCATCGTAGAGACCCAGTACTTC.

The rearrangement links TRBV6-5 to TRBJ2-7; TRBD1 matches at 8 bases. Per germline, CDR1 MNHEY and CDR2 SVGAGI. The trim removed 0 bases at V and 4 bases at J, leaving 5 bases unmatched. This CDR3 has 15 residues. Written as DNA, the CDR3 is TGTGCCAGCAGTTACTCGGGGACAGGAACATACGAGCAGTACTTC. This sequence encodes CASSYSGTGTYEQYF.